Listed here are 22 T cell receptor beta chains from one sample, sequenced in a study of blood T cell repertoires in COVID-19. Measured with immunoSEQ multiplex PCR; TCRdb has only the in-frame clones, and not every one. The sample gives 50,000 to 60,000 clones, roughly 85% of which show up once; over 5.5% is in the top ten. The material sequenced was peripheral blood. Source of these receptors: a human donor in a cohort sampled during active or convalescent COVID-19.

This clone was seen just once. This chain links TRBV5-4 with TRBJ2-7; 8 positions match TRBD1. Trimming took 0 bases from V and 2 from J; bases not matched to a gene: 1. This CDR3 comprises 14 residues. Germline CDR1 SGHNT, CDR2 YYREEE (reference sequence). CDR3 DNA sequence: TGTGCCAGCAGCTTGGGGACAGGGACCTACGAGCAGTACTTC. As protein: CASSLGTGTYEQYF.

The genes are TRBV6-5 and TRBJ1-1; TRBD1 is a possible D gene (5 bases). CDR3 length: 13 residues. Per the germline V gene, CDR1 is MNHEY and CDR2 is SVGAGI. V was cut by 6 bases and J by 1 base, with 9 bases left in between. CDR3 in amino acids: CASRGGRNTEAFF. DNA for the CDR3: TGTGCCAGCAGGGGGGGACGGAACACTGAAGCTTTCTTT.

The chain couples TRBV7-2 to TRBJ1-6; D gene unclear. CDR3 size: 15 residues. Germline assignment: CDR1 SGHTA and CDR2 FQGNSA. Trimming took 1 base from V and 10 from J, leaving 14 bases between them. The CDR3 nucleotides are TGTGCCAGCAGCTTAGGGGGAGGATTAAAATCACCCCTCCACTTT. This codes for CASSLGGGLKSPLHF.

This rearrangement joins TRBV14 to TRBJ1-2; TRBD1 agrees at 9 bases. With 1 base clipped from V and 5 bases from J, the junction kept 5 bases outside the gene matches. Per germline, CDR1 SGHDN and CDR2 FVKESK. The length of the CDR3 is 15 residues. In DNA form, the CDR3 reads TGTGCCAGCAGCCAAGTCCAGGGACAGGGATATGGCTACACCTTC. Translating gives CASSQVQGQGYGYTF.

V and J are TRBV6-2 or TRBV6-3 and TRBJ2-2; 7 bases agree with TRBD2. The germline V gene has CDR1 MNHEY and CDR2 SVGEGT. V lost 2 bases, J lost 4 bases, and 10 bases stayed unmatched. The CDR3 runs 17 residues. The CDR3 region is CASSYLAGDRFTGELFF. The CDR3, as DNA: TGTGCCAGCAGTTACCTGGCGGGAGACAGATTCACCGGGGAGCTGTTTTTT.

The genes are TRBV3-1 (or the pseudogene TRBV3-2) and TRBJ1-4; tentative D call: TRBD1 (6 bases). The CDR3 loop spans 16 amino acids. The germline gives CDR1 LGHDT, CDR2 YNNKEL (reference sequence). Trimming took off 4 bases at V and 6 bases at J, with 18 bases between the two ends. In nucleotides, the CDR3 is TGTGCCAGCAGCCGCTACCCGGGACAAGCACATGAAAAACTGTTTTTT. Residues: CASSRYPGQAHEKLFF.

The chain is built from TRBV21-1 and TRBJ2-7; the table's D call, TRBD2, has no DNA check behind it. TRBV21-1 is a pseudogene locus. The CDR3 is 12 residues long. CDR3: CASRGGFHEQYF. The DNA of the CDR3 is TGTGCCAGCAGGGGGGGTTTCCACGAGCAGTACTTC.

The chain has TRBV30 and TRBJ2-7, with 8 bases matching TRBD2. CDR3 size: 15 residues. J was trimmed by 1 base and V by 3 bases; bases with no gene match: 8. CDR1 and CDR2 from the germline V gene are GTSNPN and SVGIG (reference sequence). The CDR3 bases are TGTGCCTGGAGCGCAAGCGGGGGCCAGTCCTACGAGCAGTACTTC. This codes for CAWSASGGQSYEQYF.

The chain combines TRBV7-9 with TRBJ2-4, with 12 bases identical to TRBD2. The CDR3 totals 15 residues. Germline CDR1 is SEHNR and CDR2 is FQNEAQ (reference sequence). V was clipped by 3 bases and J by 4 bases; unmatched bases: 1. The CDR3 DNA is TGTGCCAGCAGCTTGACTAGCGGGGGAAAAAACATTCAGTACTTC. This codes for CASSLTSGGKNIQYF.

J is TRBJ2-1 and V is TRBV7-6, with 12 nucleotides matching TRBD1. Germline V gives CDR1 SGHVS, CDR2 FNYEAQ. Trimming removed 5 bases from V and 4 bases from J; junction bases left unmatched: 9. The CDR3 extends over 17 amino acids. Here the CDR3 reads CASSLEPGQGAYNEQFF. For the CDR3, the DNA is TGTGCCAGCAGCCTTGAGCCGGGACAGGGGGCTTACAATGAGCAGTTCTTC.

DNA of the CDR3: TGTGCCAGCAGCCCCACCGGGACAGGCTCTGCTAACTATGGCTACACCTTC. Translating gives CASSPTGTGSANYGYTF. The rearrangement uses TRBV13 and TRBJ1-2; 8 bases align to TRBD1. Germline trimming cut 5 bases from V and 0 bases from J; bases unmatched to any gene: 11. This CDR3 spans 17 amino acids. Germline V gene data show CDR1 as PRHDT and CDR2 as FYEKMQ (reference sequence).

This chain connects TRBV5-4 to TRBJ2-7; 7 nucleotides agree with TRBD1. Germline values: CDR1 SGHNT, CDR2 YYREEE (reference sequence). After removal of 0 bases from V and 5 bases from J, the junction contained 2 bases not matched to a gene. The CDR3 contains 13 residues. The CDR3 region is CASSLEGADEQYF. The CDR3 DNA is TGTGCCAGCAGCTTGGAGGGGGCGGACGAGCAGTACTTC.

The rearrangement uses TRBV6-5 and TRBJ1-2; TRBD1 matches at 7 bases. This CDR3 has 14 residues. The junction had 10 bases not matched to a gene; V was cut back by 6 bases and J by 6 bases. The V gene's germline CDR1 is MNHEY and CDR2 SVGAGI. Here the CDR3 DNA reads TGTGCCAGCAGAGCCGACAGGGAGAGAAATGGCTACACCTTC. This gives the protein CASRADRERNGYTF.

This chain joins TRBV4-3 and TRBJ1-2; TRBD1 aligns across 7 bases. The germline V gene encodes CDR1 LGHNA and CDR2 YSLEER. J was trimmed by 2 bases and V by 5 bases; bases with no gene match: 5. The CDR3 sequence is 14 residues long. CDR3 nucleotide sequence: TGCGCCAGCAGCGGGGACAGATTGAACTATGGCTACACCTTC. This encodes CASSGDRLNYGYTF.

The chain recombines TRBV7-2 with TRBJ2-5; D is perhaps TRBD1 (8 bases). The CDR3 sequence is 18 residues long. Trimming stripped 0 bases from V and 7 bases from J, with 24 bases between. Germline V gives CDR1 SGHTA, CDR2 FQGNSA. In nucleotides, the CDR3 is TGTGCCAGCAGCTTAGCGAAGGGGACAGGACCCGTAGCGGGGACCCAGTACTTC. Translated: CASSLAKGTGPVAGTQYF.

This clone was observed a single time. J is TRBJ1-3 and V is TRBV6-2 or TRBV6-3, with D possibly matching TRBD1 (5 bases). CDR3 length: 15 residues. CDR1 is MNHEY and CDR2 is SVGEGT in the germline V gene. The ends were cut back, 6 bases at V and 0 bases at J, with 12 bases in the middle. The CDR3 protein is CASSLDTSSGNTIYF. Here the CDR3 DNA reads TGTGCCAGCAGCCTGGACACATCCTCTGGAAACACCATATATTTT.

The chain recombines TRBV14 with TRBJ1-2; no reliable D call. This CDR3 region has 13 residues. Between the trimmed V and J ends, which lost 4 bases and 8 bases, there was a span of 14 bases. Germline V gene sequence: CDR1 SGHDN, CDR2 FVKESK. The CDR3 DNA is TGTGCCAGCAGCCGCGCCTACAGTAGAGGCTACACCTTC. Its translation: CASSRAYSRGYTF. The full variable domain, with the rest looked up from reference TRBV14 and TRBJ1-2, is EAGVTQFPSHSVIEKGQTVTLRCDPISGHDNLYWYRRVMGKEIKFLLHFVKESKQDESGMPNNRFLAERTGGTYSTLKVQPAELEDSGVYFCASSRAYSRGYTFGSGTRLTVV.

The rearrangement uses TRBV5-1 and TRBJ1-1, with 10 positions matching TRBD1. The CDR3 length is 14 residues. Germline CDR1 is SGHRS and CDR2 is YFSETQ. V dropped 4 bases and J dropped 3; count of bases not matched to a gene: 3. The CDR3 DNA sequence: TGCGCCAGCAGCCTTGGGACAGGGGACACTGAAGCTTTCTTT. It specifies CASSLGTGDTEAFF.

The gene calls are TRBV15 and TRBJ1-4; D is unresolved. This CDR3 is 16 amino acids long. Trimming stripped 0 bases from V and 2 bases from J, with 10 bases between. CDR1 is LNHNV, CDR2 YYDKDF, per germline (reference sequence). Here the CDR3 reads CATSRDHVGTNEKLFF. The CDR3 DNA is TGTGCCACCAGCAGAGATCACGTGGGCACTAATGAAAAACTGTTTTTT. The entire variable domain, with the rest obtained from reference TRBV15 and TRBJ1-4, is as follows: DAMVIQNPRYQVTQFGKPVTLSCSQTLNHNVMYWYQQKSSQAPKLLFHYYDKDFNNEADTPDNFQSRRPNTSFCFLDIRSPGLGDTAMYLCATSRDHVGTNEKLFFGSGTQLSVL.

The gene calls are TRBV19 and TRBJ2-1; 7 nucleotides align to TRBD2. Germline V gives CDR1 LNHDA, CDR2 SQIVND (reference sequence). The J segment lost 6 bases and the V segment lost 6 bases, leaving 5 bases of the junction unmatched. This CDR3 is 13 amino acids long. This CDR3 reads CASRRDYINEQFF. In nucleotides, the CDR3 is TGTGCCAGTAGACGGGACTACATCAATGAGCAGTTCTTC.

CDR3 bases: TGTGCCAGCAGTATAACTACCGCAACTAATGAAAAACTGTTTTTT. This codes for CASSITTATNEKLFF. The chain carries TRBV6-5 and TRBJ1-4; D gene ambiguous. Germline V gene lookup returns CDR1 MNHEY and CDR2 SVGAGI. The CDR3 covers 15 residues. V gave up 5 bases and J gave up 0 bases, with 10 bases separating them.

This clone is classed as medium-sized. V and J are TRBV4-1 and TRBJ2-1; perhaps TRBD2 as D (5 bases). Per germline, CDR1 MGHRA and CDR2 YSYEKL. The CDR3 has 16 amino acids. Trimming took 8 bases from V and 2 from J, leaving 19 bases between them. The CDR3 is CASSLGTVSPYNEQFF. CDR3 nucleotide sequence: TGCGCCAGCTCACTAGGCACGGTTTCCCCCTACAATGAGCAGTTCTTC.